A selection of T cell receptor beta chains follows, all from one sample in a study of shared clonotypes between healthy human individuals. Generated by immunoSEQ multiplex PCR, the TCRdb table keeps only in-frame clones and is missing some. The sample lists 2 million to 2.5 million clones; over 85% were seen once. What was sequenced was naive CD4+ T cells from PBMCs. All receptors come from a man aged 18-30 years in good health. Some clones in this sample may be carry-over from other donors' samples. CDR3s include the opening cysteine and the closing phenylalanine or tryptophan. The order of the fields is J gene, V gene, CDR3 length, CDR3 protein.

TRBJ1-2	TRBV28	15	CASSGLGAGNYGYTF
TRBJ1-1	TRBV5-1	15	CASSLGLRMNTEAFF
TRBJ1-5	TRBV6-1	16	CASSEAARGAEQPQHF
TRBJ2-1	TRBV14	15	CASSQPSALNNEQFF
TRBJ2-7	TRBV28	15	CASSPAGQWSYEQYF
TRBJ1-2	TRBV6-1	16	CASSEPGEGLSYGYTF
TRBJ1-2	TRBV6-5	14	CASSTRVGDYGYTF
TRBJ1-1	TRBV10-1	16	CASSTGQGELSTEAFF
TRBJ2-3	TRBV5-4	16	CASSPAGTQSTDTQYF
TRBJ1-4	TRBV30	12	CAWSVKGRELFF
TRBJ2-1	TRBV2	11	CANSQYNEQFF
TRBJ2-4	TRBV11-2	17	CASSSDWAYLAKNIQYF
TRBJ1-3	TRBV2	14	CASIEQGAGNTIYF
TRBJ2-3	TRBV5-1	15	CASSLEGVHTDTQYF
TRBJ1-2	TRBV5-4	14	CASSLLQGDYGYTF
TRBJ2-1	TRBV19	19	CASSDRLAGVTVSYNEQFF
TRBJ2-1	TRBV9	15	CASSPLGVSGNEQFF
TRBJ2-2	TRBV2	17	CASSDTTSGRRTGELFF
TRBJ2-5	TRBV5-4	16	CASSSGGAGGSETQYF
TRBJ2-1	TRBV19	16	CASSITGQDPYNEQFF
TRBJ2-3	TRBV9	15	CASSVRASSADTQYF
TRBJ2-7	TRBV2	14	CASKGTGENYEQYF
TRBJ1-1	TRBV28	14	CASRAGGLWTEAFF
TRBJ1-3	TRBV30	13	CAWSLNNRNTIYF
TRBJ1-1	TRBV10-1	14	CASSGGTWNTEAFF
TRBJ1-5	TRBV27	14	CASSFRDSNQPQHF
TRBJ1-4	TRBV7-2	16	CASSIALSTTNEKLFF
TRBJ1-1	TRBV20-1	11	CSAFSNTEAFF
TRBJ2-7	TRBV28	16	CASSFPLRESSYEQYF
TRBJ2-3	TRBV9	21	CASSAFKAGGPGMTSTDTQYF
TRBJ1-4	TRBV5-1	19	CASSPDGRVFSGANEKLFF
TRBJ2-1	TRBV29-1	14	CSVDRTGYYNEQFF
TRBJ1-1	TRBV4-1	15	CASSHPTRADTEAFF
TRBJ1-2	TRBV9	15	CASTPREAFNYGYTF
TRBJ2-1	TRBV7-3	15	CASSSGLAIYNEQFF
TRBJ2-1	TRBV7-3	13	CASSLRVANEQFF
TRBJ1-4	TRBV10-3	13	CAISATGDEKLFF
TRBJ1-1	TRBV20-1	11	CSARRQAEAFF
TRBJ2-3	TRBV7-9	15	CASSWGTPGADTQYF
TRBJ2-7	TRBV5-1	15	CASSRDGTGGYEQYF
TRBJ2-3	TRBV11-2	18	CASSPRPGLDSRTDTQYF
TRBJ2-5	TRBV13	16	CASSYRQGPSQETQYF
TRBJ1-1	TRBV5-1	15	CASSLVTAMNTEAFF
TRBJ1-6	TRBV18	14	CASSSDSYNSPLHF
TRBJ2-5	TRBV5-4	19	CASSLGVRAPSVSQETQYF
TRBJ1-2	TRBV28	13	CASTSARVYGYTF
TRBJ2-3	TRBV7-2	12	CASSLETDTQYF
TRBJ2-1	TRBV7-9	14	CASLLRTGSDEQFF
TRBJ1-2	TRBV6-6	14	CASSYSMSRYGYTF
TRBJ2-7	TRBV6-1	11	CASSEQGEQYF
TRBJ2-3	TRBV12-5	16	CASAMGQGARTDTQYF
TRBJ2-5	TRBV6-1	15	CASSGAGTPQETQYF
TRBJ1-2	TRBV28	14	CASSPAGGADGYTF
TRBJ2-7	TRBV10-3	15	CAISESSGKLYEQYF
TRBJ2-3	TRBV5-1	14	CASSSVAGRDTQYF
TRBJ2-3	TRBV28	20	CASSFGQGRRASGIRDTQYF
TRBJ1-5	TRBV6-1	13	CASSSGNNQPQHF